A single sample is the source of the 24 T cell receptor beta chains below, sequenced in a study of T cells expressing NK-cell markers. TCRdb reprocessed the 5' RACE reads; each CDR3 protein has one entry and no DNA is given. This sample's table has fewer than 300,000 distinct CDR3 sequences. Sequenced material: blood T cells: a sorted CD56 or NKG2C T cell subset, CD4+ or CD8+ T cells, or bulk PBMC T cells (not recorded which). The source is a woman between 18 and 69 years old in good health.

J is TRBJ1-5 and V is TRBV7-2. The CDR3 has 14 residues. Germline CDR1 reads SGHTA; CDR2 reads FQGNSA. CDR3 in amino acids: CASSLERVNQPQHF.

The CDR3 loop reads CASSFVAARTLLSPLHF. The rearrangement links TRBV5-5 to TRBJ1-6; lacking DNA, the TRBD1 call made by TCRdb goes unchecked. The V gene's germline CDR1 is SGHKS and CDR2 YYEKEE (reference sequence). The CDR3 sequence is 17 residues long.

The rearrangement joins TRBV4-2 to TRBJ2-2; the D gene TCRdb calls, TRBD2, cannot be checked with no DNA. The CDR3 sequence is 17 residues long. Germline V CDR1 and CDR2: LGHNA, YNFKEQ. CDR3 in amino acids: CASSQAMIAGDTGELFF.

The chain joins TRBV18 to TRBJ2-5; TCRdb's D call, TRBD1, is unchecked because there is no DNA. Germline V gene data show CDR1 as KGHSH and CDR2 as LQKENI. CDR3 length: 13 amino acids. The CDR3 spells CASSRLGVETQYF.

The chain carries TRBV7-2 and TRBJ1-3; as DNA is missing, the TRBD1 call by TCRdb cannot be tested. The CDR3 is 16 residues long. Per the germline V gene, CDR1 is SGHTA and CDR2 is FQGNSA. CDR3 loop: CASSFTGGISGNTIYF. Drawing the rest from reference TRBV7-2 and TRBJ1-3, the complete variable domain is GAGVSQSPSNKVTEKGKDVELRCDPISGHTALYWYRQSLGQGLEFLIYFQGNSAPDKSGLPSDRFSAERTGGSVSTLTIQRTQQEDSAVYLCASSFTGGISGNTIYFGEGSWLTVV.

This chain links TRBV30 with TRBJ2-7. There are 12 residues in the CDR3. Germline CDR1 GTSNPN, CDR2 SVGIG (reference sequence). This chain's CDR3 is CAWSVIDYEQYF. The variable domain in full, completed from reference TRBV30 and TRBJ2-7, reads SQTIHQWPATLVQPVGSPLSLECTVEGTSNPNLYWYRQAAGRGLQLLFYSVGIGQISSEVPQNLSASRPQDRQFILSSKKLLLSDSGFYLCAWSVIDYEQYFGPGTRLTVT.

The genes are TRBV7-2 and TRBJ2-1; TCRdb's assignment of TRBD2 cannot be checked, as there is no DNA. This CDR3 spans 16 amino acids. Germline-derived CDR1 and CDR2 are SGHTA and FQGNSA. The CDR3 region is CASSPGLAGGQNEQFF. The full variable domain, rest sourced from reference TRBV7-2 and TRBJ2-1, is GAGVSQSPSNKVTEKGKDVELRCDPISGHTALYWYRQSLGQGLEFLIYFQGNSAPDKSGLPSDRFSAERTGGSVSTLTIQRTQQEDSAVYLCASSPGLAGGQNEQFFGPGTRLTVL.

The rearrangement joins TRBV6-5 to TRBJ1-2. The CDR3 contains 12 residues. Germline V gene data show CDR1 as MNHEY and CDR2 as SVGAGI. CDR3 sequence: CASKGRAYGYTF.

V usage is TRBV4-2 and J usage is TRBJ2-1; TCRdb designates TRBD2, a call that cannot be tested without DNA. There are 14 residues in the CDR3. Looked up from germline, CDR1 is LGHNA and CDR2 is YNFKEQ. CDR3 in amino acids: CASSSGRHRGEQFF.

This sequence joins TRBV12-3 or TRBV12-4 and TRBJ2-5; TCRdb lists TRBD1, though no DNA is available to test this call. The CDR3 covers 15 residues. The CDR3 is CASSLGGVGRETQYF.

CDR3: CASSLTVRGTSSYEQYF. This chain links TRBV12-3 or TRBV12-4 with TRBJ2-7; checking the TCRdb D call of TRBD1 is not possible without DNA. The CDR3 has 17 amino acids.

This chain connects TRBV28 to TRBJ2-2; TCRdb's D gene call, TRBD2, goes unchecked for lack of DNA. The CDR3 spans 16 residues. CDR1 is MDHEN, CDR2 SYDVKM, per germline. CDR3 loop: CASSPPGTSGTGELFF.

The chain recombines TRBV12-3 or TRBV12-4 with TRBJ1-2; TCRdb's assignment of TRBD1 cannot be checked, as there is no DNA. This CDR3 has 15 residues. The CDR3 loop reads CASTETGDRDYGYTF.

This chain connects TRBV18 to TRBJ2-1. CDR1 is KGHSH, CDR2 LQKENI, per germline. The CDR3 totals 11 residues. The CDR3 sequence: CASSPGREQFF.

The chain uses TRBV3-1 and TRBJ1-5; as DNA is missing, the TRBD1 call by TCRdb cannot be tested. Per the germline V gene, CDR1 is LGHDT and CDR2 is YNNKEL (reference sequence). This CDR3 contains 14 residues. CDR3 sequence: CASSQVVGAQPQHF.

The chain employs TRBV6-4 and TRBJ2-1; TCRdb lists TRBD1, though no DNA is available to test this call. Germline values: CDR1 MRHNA, CDR2 SNTAGT. The CDR3 contains 15 residues. CDR3 sequence: CASSAGTGLYNEQFF.

V is TRBV19 and J is TRBJ2-3. Germline CDR1 reads LNHDA; CDR2 reads SQIVND (reference sequence). The CDR3 extends over 15 amino acids. The chain's CDR3 is CASSLGGTRTDTQYF.

The chain couples TRBV7-8 to TRBJ1-6; TCRdb proposes TRBD1, but this gene call is untestable without DNA. The CDR3 runs to 16 residues. Germline assignment: CDR1 SGHVS and CDR2 FQNEAQ. CDR3 in amino acids: CASSSPTGWGNSPLHF.

The genes are TRBV20-1 and TRBJ2-5; TCRdb's assignment of TRBD2 cannot be checked, as there is no DNA. CDR1 is DFQATT and CDR2 is SNEGSKA in the germline V gene (reference sequence). The CDR3 loop spans 16 amino acids. This CDR3 is CSADYPASGRQETQYF.

The J gene is TRBJ1-4, the V gene TRBV2. The CDR3 spans 14 residues. Germline CDR1 is SNHLY and CDR2 is FYNNEI. The CDR3 reads CASSPTGFNEKLFF. Filled out from reference TRBV2 and TRBJ1-4, the complete variable domain reads EPEVTQTPSHQVTQMGQEVILRCVPISNHLYFYWYRQILGQKVEFLVSFYNNEISEKSEIFDDQFSVERPDGSNFTLKIRSTKLEDSAMYFCASSPTGFNEKLFFGSGTQLSVL.

The V and J genes are TRBV29-1 and TRBJ2-5; TCRdb names TRBD1, which stays unverified in the absence of DNA. The CDR3 consists of 14 residues. The germline V gene has CDR1 SQVTM and CDR2 ANQGSEA. This chain's CDR3 is CSVEILGMQETQYF. The full variable domain, in which reference TRBV29-1 and TRBJ2-5 provide the parts outside the CDR3, is SAVISQKPSRDICQRGTSLTIQCQVDSQVTMMFWYRQQPGQSLTLIATANQGSEATYESGFVIDKFPISRPNLTFSTLTVSNMSPEDSSIYLCSVEILGMQETQYFGPGTRLLVL.

The chain carries TRBV19 and TRBJ1-5; TCRdb reports TRBD1, a call that lacks DNA to check it against. The CDR3 is 15 residues long. The V gene's germline CDR1 is LNHDA and CDR2 SQIVND (reference sequence). CDR3 protein: CASSIKQGGAQPQHF.

J is TRBJ1-1 and V is TRBV7-2; TCRdb lists TRBD1, though no DNA is available to test this call. This CDR3 has 15 residues. The V gene's germline CDR1 is SGHTA and CDR2 FQGNSA. The CDR3 is CASSLNPRQITEAFF. Full variable domain (missing parts from reference TRBV7-2 and TRBJ1-1): GAGVSQSPSNKVTEKGKDVELRCDPISGHTALYWYRQSLGQGLEFLIYFQGNSAPDKSGLPSDRFSAERTGGSVSTLTIQRTQQEDSAVYLCASSLNPRQITEAFFGQGTRLTVV.

The chain is built from TRBV6-1 and TRBJ1-6; the TRBD1 assignment by TCRdb is unverifiable without DNA. CDR1 MNHNS and CDR2 SASEGT come from the germline V gene. The CDR3 contains 13 residues. CDR3 protein: CASSVRIGSPLHF.